The rows below give T cell receptor beta chains drawn from one sample of a study of shared T cell receptors in the human thymus. Profiling relied on immunoSEQ multiplex PCR, and the TCRdb table lists in-frame clones only, not all of them. The table records hundreds of thousands of clones, around 89% of them present only once. The same sample was also studied in work on human thymus T cells.

Sequenced: thymocytes. The receptors originated from a boy under two years old with a congenital heart defect. Both conserved end residues are part of each CDR3. D genes are given only for firm matches. Clone size is given for some rows only: seen once, a few or many times, or a class if the clone is expanded.

abundance	j_gene	v_gene	d_gene	CDR3nt	CDR3aa
NA	TRBJ1-6	TRBV30	NA	TGTGCCTGGAGGGACCCAAGTAACAGGGATTCACCCCTCCACTTT	CAWRDPSNRDSPLHF
NA	TRBJ2-1	TRBV2	NA	TGTGCCACCCCAACCAGCAATGAGCAGTTCTTC	CATPTSNEQFF
once	TRBJ2-5	TRBV11-3	TRBD2	TGTGCCAGCAGTTTTACAGGGTTGACTAGCGGGAACCAAGAGACCCAGTACTTC	CASSFTGLTSGNQETQYF
NA	TRBJ2-5	TRBV27	TRBD2	TGTGCCAGCTGCCGGGGGACTAGCGGGAGTAATAGGGAGACCCAGTACTTC	CASCRGTSGSNRETQYF
NA	TRBJ2-1	TRBV11-3	NA	TGTGCCAGCAGCTTGACAGGTCCTCCCTACAATGAGCAGTTCTTC	CASSLTGPPYNEQFF
NA	TRBJ2-1	TRBV4-2	TRBD2	TGTGCCAGCAGCCAACCGCGGGAGGAGGAGCAGGATGAGCAGTTCTTC	CASSQPREEEQDEQFF
NA	TRBJ2-1	TRBV6-1	TRBD2	TGTGCCAGCAGCGGGACTAGCGGCTACAATGAGCAGTTCTTC	CASSGTSGYNEQFF
few	TRBJ2-7	TRBV27	NA	TGTGCCAGCAGTCCCCGGGACACCTCCTACGAGCAGTACTTC	CASSPRDTSYEQYF
NA	TRBJ1-1	TRBV28	NA	TGTGCCAGCAGTCCCCTCGGGGGTGAAGCTTTCTTT	CASSPLGGEAFF
NA	TRBJ1-2	TRBV29-1	NA	TGCAGCGTTGAAGGGGAGGGGGGGCCCAACTATGGCTACACCTTC	CSVEGEGGPNYGYTF
NA	TRBJ2-7	TRBV15	TRBD2	TGTGCCACCAGCCTACCGACTAGCGGGAGATACGAGCAGTACTTC	CATSLPTSGRYEQYF
NA	TRBJ2-7	TRBV5-4	TRBD2	TGTGCCAGCAGCCAAGAGACTAGCGGGCCCTCCTACGAGCAGTACTTC	CASSQETSGPSYEQYF
NA	TRBJ2-7	TRBV30	TRBD1	TGTGCCTGGAGTGTCCAGGGGGCTGCCTACGAGCAGTACTTC	CAWSVQGAAYEQYF
NA	TRBJ2-3	TRBV5-1	TRBD1	TGCGCCAGCAGCTTAGTCCCCCGGGACAGGGGAACAGATACGCAGTATTTT	CASSLVPRDRGTDTQYF
NA	TRBJ2-2	TRBV5-1	NA	TGCGCCAGCAGCTTGGCCGGGTACACCGGGGAGCTGTTTTTT	CASSLAGYTGELFF
NA	TRBJ2-7	TRBV27	TRBD1	TGTGCCAGCAGTTTACGACCGGGACAGGGCTACGAGCAGTACTTC	CASSLRPGQGYEQYF
NA	TRBJ2-7	TRBV7-6	TRBD1	TGTGCCAGCAGCCGGGACAGCGGCGACGAGCAGTACTTC	CASSRDSGDEQYF
NA	TRBJ2-3	TRBV11-3	NA	TGTGCCAGCAGCTTAGATCTGGCGATGGAGACAGATACGCAGTATTTT	CASSLDLAMETDTQYF
NA	TRBJ2-4	TRBV5-6	NA	TGTGCCAGCAGCTTGGGACCCGGCGGAGACAAAAACATTCAGTACTTC	CASSLGPGGDKNIQYF
NA	TRBJ1-4	TRBV4-1	NA	TGCGCCAGCAGCCAAGAGAAGGACAGAGCAACTAATGAAAAACTGTTTTTT	CASSQEKDRATNEKLFF
NA	TRBJ1-1	TRBV2	TRBD1	TGTGCCCCCCAGAGTAGAGGGGGCGTTGAAGCTTTCTTT	CAPQSRGGVEAFF
NA	TRBJ2-7	TRBV11-2	NA	TGTGCCAGCAGCTTCGGGGGGCGGGGTTACTCTACCTACGAGCAGTACTTC	CASSFGGRGYSTYEQYF
NA	TRBJ1-3	TRBV7-2	NA	TGTGCCAGCAGCTTCGACGGACGGGGAGGCACCATATATTTT	CASSFDGRGGTIYF
NA	TRBJ1-4	TRBV5-4	TRBD1	TGTGCCAGCAGCTACAGGGGCCCCTGGCCCACAACTAATGAAAAACTGTTTTTT	CASSYRGPWPTTNEKLFF
NA	TRBJ1-2	TRBV5-8	NA	TGTGCCAGCAGTGGCGTTATACAGGCGCCGACCTATGGCTACACCTTC	CASSGVIQAPTYGYTF
NA	TRBJ1-3	TRBV11-3	NA	TGTGCCAGCAGCTTCGGAGGGGTATCTGGAAACACCATATATTTT	CASSFGGVSGNTIYF
NA	TRBJ2-7	TRBV19	NA	TGTGCCAGTAGTATTGGGGGGAGCTCCTACGAGCAGTACTTC	CASSIGGSSYEQYF
few	TRBJ2-7	TRBV4-1	NA	TGCGCCAGCAGCCAAGATCGGCGGGAAGACTACGAGCAGTACTTC	CASSQDRREDYEQYF
NA	TRBJ2-1	TRBV10-3	NA	TGTGCCATCAGTGATGTGAGAATAGTATACTACAATGAGCAGTTCTTC	CAISDVRIVYYNEQFF
NA	TRBJ2-3	TRBV18	NA	TGTGCCAGCTCACCGGGGTGGGGGACTTCCACAGATACGCAGTATTTT	CASSPGWGTSTDTQYF
NA	TRBJ2-2	TRBV4-2	TRBD2	TGTGCCAGCAGCCAAGGGGCTTGGACTAGCGGGAGTCCGAACACCGGGGAGCTGTTTTTT	CASSQGAWTSGSPNTGELFF
NA	TRBJ2-1	TRBV5-4	TRBD2	TGTGCCAGCAGCGCCGGGACTAGCGGCGGTCCCGTCTACAATGAGCAGTTCTTC	CASSAGTSGGPVYNEQFF
NA	TRBJ2-1	TRBV4-2	NA	TGTGCCAGCAGCCAAGTCTGGCCCTACAATGAGCAGTTCTTC	CASSQVWPYNEQFF
NA	TRBJ2-2	TRBV27	TRBD1	TGTGCCAGCAGTTTCCACAGGGGGCTGGCCGGGGAGCTGTTTTTT	CASSFHRGLAGELFF
NA	TRBJ2-1	TRBV25-1	TRBD2	TGTGCCAGCAGTGAATCCCCTAGCGGGGCCAATGAGCAGTTCTTC	CASSESPSGANEQFF
NA	TRBJ1-2	TRBV2	TRBD1	TGTGCCAGCTATCGGGACAGGGCTGGCTACACCTTC	CASYRDRAGYTF
NA	TRBJ1-4	TRBV7-9	NA	TGTGCCAGCAGCTTAGCCCGCTGGCGGGCTAATGAAAAACTGTTTTTT	CASSLARWRANEKLFF
NA	TRBJ1-1	TRBV19	TRBD1	TGTGCCAGTAGTATACGGGACAGGGAAAGCACTGAAGCTTTCTTT	CASSIRDRESTEAFF
NA	TRBJ1-3	TRBV19	NA	TGTGCCAGTAGTGAACCGGGGGACGTAAACACCATATATTTT	CASSEPGDVNTIYF
NA	TRBJ2-2	TRBV29-1	NA	TGCAGCCGGTTGTGTGACAGGCCGAACACCGGGGAGCTGTTTTTT	CSRLCDRPNTGELFF
NA	TRBJ2-2	TRBV7-9	TRBD1	TGTGCCAGCAGCTACCGGGACAGCAACACCGGGGAGCTGTTTTTT	CASSYRDSNTGELFF
NA	TRBJ2-6	TRBV10-3	TRBD2	TGTGCCATCCTACTAGCGGGGCTCTCTGGGGCCAACGTCCTGACTTTC	CAILLAGLSGANVLTF
NA	TRBJ2-2	TRBV11-2	TRBD2	TGTGCCAGCAGCCCAGAGGGACTAGCGGGTCCCGCGAACACCGGGGAGCTGTTTTTT	CASSPEGLAGPANTGELFF
once	TRBJ2-7	TRBV5-6	NA	TGTGCCAGCAGCCGAGGGAGAAGTTTGTGCGAGCAGTACTTC	CASSRGRSLCEQYF
NA	TRBJ2-1	TRBV4-3	TRBD1	TGCGCCAGCAGCCAAGATAGAACAGGGGGCGGCGATGAGCAGTTCTTC	CASSQDRTGGGDEQFF
NA	TRBJ1-3	TRBV28	NA	TGTGCCAGCAGAGACATGACCGGAAACACCATATATTTT	CASRDMTGNTIYF
NA	TRBJ2-3	TRBV5-1	TRBD2	TGCGCCAGCAGCTACTTAGCGGGAGCGGCAGATACGCAGTATTTT	CASSYLAGAADTQYF
once	TRBJ1-1	TRBV5-1	TRBD1	TGCGCCAGCAGCTGGACAGGGGGCCCACCCATGAACACTGAAGCTTTCTTT	CASSWTGGPPMNTEAFF
NA	TRBJ1-1	TRBV5-6	TRBD1	TGTGCCAGCAGCTTTGACAGGGGGGACACTGAAGCTTTCTTT	CASSFDRGDTEAFF
NA	TRBJ1-2	TRBV7-9	TRBD1	TGTGCCAGCAGCTCGACAGGGGTAGGAGGTGGCTACACCTTC	CASSSTGVGGGYTF